The rows below give T cell receptor beta chains drawn from one sample of a study of blood T cell repertoires in COVID-19. The method was immunoSEQ multiplex PCR; TCRdb's version includes in-frame clones alone and lacks a portion of them. The profile shows roughly 53,000 clones, roughly 77% of them singletons. Material: peripheral blood. The receptors stem from a man in his 70s with active or convalescent COVID-19. Both conserved end residues are part of each CDR3. A D gene is named only where the DNA matches it firmly. Size is stated for part of the rows, as once, few or many counts, or as a class when the clone is expanded.

cdr3_aa cdr3_nt d_call j_call clone_size v_call
CASSPPGEETQYF TGTGCCAGTTCGCCCCCAGGGGAAGAGACCCAGTACTTC - TRBJ2-5 - TRBV19
CASSTPTDTIYF TGTGCCAGCAGCACCCCCACTGACACCATATATTTT - TRBJ1-3 - TRBV11-2
CASSKGAQPGLGLNEQYF TGTGCCAGCAGCAAAGGTGCGCAGCCGGGACTAGGACTCAACGAGCAGTACTTC - TRBJ2-7 - TRBV21-1
CSVDGTAVTDTQYF TGCAGCGTTGATGGGACAGCGGTCACAGATACGCAGTATTTT TRBD1 TRBJ2-3 - TRBV29-1
CARRTSGGRRNTGELFF TGTGCCAGGAGGACTAGCGGGGGGCGGCGAAACACCGGGGAGCTGTTTTTT TRBD2 TRBJ2-2 - TRBV6-4
CASSLTSGPGEGNTIYF TGTGCCAGCAGCTTAACATCAGGGCCAGGGGAAGGAAACACCATATATTTT - TRBJ1-3 - TRBV7-3
CASTTQGSPGPWNTEAFF TGTGCCAGCACCACCCAGGGGTCCCCGGGACCCTGGAACACTGAAGCTTTCTTT - TRBJ1-1 - TRBV28
CASRRQGLYEQYF TGTGCCAGCAGAAGGCAGGGACTCTACGAGCAGTACTTC - TRBJ2-7 few TRBV12-3/TRBV12-4
CASRLSGAYNEQFF TGTGCCAGCAGACTTAGCGGGGCCTACAATGAGCAGTTCTTC TRBD2 TRBJ2-1 - TRBV7-8
CASSANLGGDTQYF TGTGCCAGCAGCGCTAACCTTGGGGGGGATACGCAGTATTTT - TRBJ2-3 - TRBV9
CASSTTGGHTEAFF TGTGCCAGCAGCACTACAGGGGGCCACACTGAAGCTTTCTTT TRBD1 TRBJ1-1 - TRBV7-2
CASSLIGTVMNTEAFF TGTGCCAGCAGCTTAATCGGGACAGTGATGAACACTGAAGCTTTCTTT TRBD1 TRBJ1-1 - TRBV7-8
CASSTGKGTEAFF TGTGCCAGTAGCACAGGGAAGGGGACTGAAGCTTTCTTT - TRBJ1-1 - TRBV19
CASSQTTSGGYEQYF TGCGCCAGCAGCCAAACGACTAGCGGGGGCTACGAGCAGTACTTC TRBD2 TRBJ2-7 few TRBV4-3
CASRKDRDSNQPQHF TGTGCCAGTAGGAAGGACAGAGATAGCAATCAGCCCCAGCATTTT - TRBJ1-5 few TRBV19
CASSLAGTQYF TGTGCCAGCAGTTTAGCCGGGACCCAGTACTTC - TRBJ2-5 - TRBV12-3/TRBV12-4
CSVGGIPTGYNEQFF TGCAGCGTTGGAGGCATCCCGACCGGTTACAATGAGCAGTTCTTC - TRBJ2-1 - TRBV29-1
CASYRTGVAGANVLTF TGTGCCAGCTACCGGACAGGGGTGGCTGGGGCCAACGTCCTGACTTTC TRBD1 TRBJ2-6 - TRBV27
CASSPRRLAGGRREQFF TGTGCCAGCAGCCCAAGAAGACTAGCGGGAGGGCGTAGGGAGCAGTTCTTC TRBD2 TRBJ2-1 many TRBV7-9
CASRPTGGEQYF TGTGCCAGCAGGCCTACAGGGGGCGAGCAGTACTTC TRBD1 TRBJ2-7 - TRBV5-5
CASSFGTGADTEAFF TGTGCCAGCAGTTTCGGGACAGGGGCCGACACTGAAGCTTTCTTT TRBD1 TRBJ1-1 - TRBV11-1
CASSTGAANYGYTF TGTGCCAGCAGCACAGGGGCCGCTAACTATGGCTACACCTTC TRBD1 TRBJ1-2 - TRBV28
CASSLPERDTQYF TGTGCCAGCAGCTTACCCGAGAGAGATACGCAGTATTTT - TRBJ2-3 - TRBV7-2
CASSQAWGEGETQYF TGTGCCAGCAGCCAAGCGTGGGGGGAAGGGGAGACCCAGTACTTC - TRBJ2-5 once TRBV3-1/TRBV3-2
CASSYTGTRQETQYF TGTGCCAGCAGTTACACCGGGACACGACAAGAGACCCAGTACTTC - TRBJ2-5 - TRBV6-2/TRBV6-3
CASRHYQGSSPLHF TGTGCCAGCAGACACTACCAGGGGAGTTCACCCCTCCACTTT - TRBJ1-6 few TRBV2
CASHPGTNYEQYF TGTGCCAGCCACCCTGGGACTAACTACGAGCAGTACTTC TRBD2 TRBJ2-7 few TRBV18
CASSPRAWDTEAFF TGTGCCAGTAGCCCCAGGGCTTGGGACACTGAAGCTTTCTTT - TRBJ1-1 many TRBV19
CASSNPDSFTDTQYF TGTGCCAGCAGTAACCCGGACAGCTTTACGGATACGCAGTATTTT - TRBJ2-3 - TRBV6-2/TRBV6-3
CASSLELAGLTTDTQYF TGTGCCAGCAGCTTAGAGCTAGCGGGGCTAACCACAGATACGCAGTATTTT TRBD2 TRBJ2-3 - TRBV7-9
CARSSEDFTDTQYF TGTGCCAGAAGCTCAGAAGATTTCACAGATACGCAGTATTTT - TRBJ2-3 many TRBV5-3
CASRGGTRLAKNIQYF TGCGCCAGCAGAGGAGGGACGAGACTAGCCAAAAACATTCAGTACTTC - TRBJ2-4 - TRBV5-1
CASSPTTGSNYGYTF TGTGCCAGCAGCCCAACGACAGGGTCCAACTATGGCTACACCTTC TRBD1 TRBJ1-2 - TRBV11-2
CSVLQTGADGYGYTF TGCAGCGTTCTACAAACAGGGGCTGACGGCTATGGCTACACCTTC TRBD1 TRBJ1-2 - TRBV29-1
CASSQGIAAGNYEQFF TGCGCCAGCAGCCAAGGGATAGCGGCAGGGAACTATGAGCAGTTCTTC - TRBJ2-1 - TRBV4-3
CASSVRGSGGGNTIYF TGTGCCAGCAGCGTCAGGGGGTCAGGTGGTGGAAACACCATATATTTT TRBD1 TRBJ1-3 - TRBV9
CASSMGQPTNTIYF TGTGCCAGTAGTATGGGACAGCCGACAAACACCATATATTTT TRBD1 TRBJ1-3 few TRBV19
CASSIRDSYGGANVLTF TGTGCCAGTAGTATCCGGGACAGTTACGGGGGGGCCAACGTCCTGACTTTC TRBD1 TRBJ2-6 - TRBV19
CATSRDRPPYEQYF TGTGCCACCAGCAGGGACAGACCCCCCTACGAGCAGTACTTC - TRBJ2-7 - TRBV15
CASSFPGQSYGYTF TGTGCCAGCAGCTTCCCCGGACAGTCCTATGGCTACACCTTC - TRBJ1-2 - TRBV5-6
CASSQGPGRGENEQFF TGCGCCAGCAGCCAAGGGCCGGGGAGAGGAGAGAATGAGCAGTTCTTC - TRBJ2-1 - TRBV4-1
CASSLTGTKYNEQFF TGTGCCAGCAGCTTAACCGGGACTAAGTACAATGAGCAGTTCTTC TRBD2 TRBJ2-1 - TRBV7-9
CSVGQGPIYGYTF TGCAGCGTTGGGCAGGGGCCTATCTATGGCTACACCTTC - TRBJ1-2 - TRBV29-1
CASSSTSGGPNTGELFF TGTGCCAGCTCATCGACTAGCGGGGGACCGAACACCGGGGAGCTGTTTTTT TRBD2 TRBJ2-2 few TRBV18
CASSQDRYGQYF TGTGCCAGCAGCCAAGATCGGTACGGGCAGTACTTC - TRBJ2-7 - TRBV3-1/TRBV3-2
CASSRDSDPNTGELFF TGCGCCAGCAGCCGTGACAGCGACCCGAACACCGGGGAGCTGTTTTTT - TRBJ2-2 - TRBV4-3
CASSFQGARGYTF TGTGCCAGCAGCTTTCAGGGGGCGCGAGGCTACACCTTC TRBD1 TRBJ1-2 - TRBV7-2
CARSVDRSNQPQHF TGTGCCAGAAGCGTGGACAGGTCCAATCAGCCCCAGCATTTT TRBD1 TRBJ1-5 - TRBV5-3